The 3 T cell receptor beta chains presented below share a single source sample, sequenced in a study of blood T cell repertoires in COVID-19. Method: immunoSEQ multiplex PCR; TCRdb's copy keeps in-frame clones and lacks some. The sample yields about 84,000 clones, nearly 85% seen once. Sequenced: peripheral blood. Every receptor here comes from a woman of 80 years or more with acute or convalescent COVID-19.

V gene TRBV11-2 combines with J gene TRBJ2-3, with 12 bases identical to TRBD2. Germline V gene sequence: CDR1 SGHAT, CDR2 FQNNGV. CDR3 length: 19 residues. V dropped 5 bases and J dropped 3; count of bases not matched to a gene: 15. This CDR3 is CASSPGQTTSGRLTDTQYF. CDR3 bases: TGTGCCAGCAGCCCGGGACAGACAACTAGCGGGAGGCTTACAGATACGCAGTATTTT.

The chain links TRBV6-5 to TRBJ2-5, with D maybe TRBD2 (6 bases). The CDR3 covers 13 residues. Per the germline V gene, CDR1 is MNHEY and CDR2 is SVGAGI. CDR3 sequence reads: CASSSGDLETQYF. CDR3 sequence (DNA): TGTGCGTCCTCATCGGGGGACTTAGAGACCCAGTACTTC.

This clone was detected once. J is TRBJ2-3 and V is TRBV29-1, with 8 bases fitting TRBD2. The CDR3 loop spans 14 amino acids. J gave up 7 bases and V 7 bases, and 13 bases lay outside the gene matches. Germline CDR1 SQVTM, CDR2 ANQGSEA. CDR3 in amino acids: CSASRGGAPNTQYF. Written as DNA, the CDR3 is TGCAGCGCCTCTCGGGGGGGGGCCCCGAATACGCAGTATTTT.